This entry is about one TCR beta chain. The data stem from a study of T cell changes during pregnancy in multiple sclerosis. The CDR3 runs to 16 residues. Germline loops: CDR1 KGHSH, CDR2 LQKENI. The ends were cut back, 1 base at V and 9 bases at J, with 21 bases in the middle. TCRdb's table, derived via immunoSEQ multiplex PCR, lists solely in-frame clones and lacks some. The top ten hold roughly 1.4% of the sample, which has tens of thousands of clones, just over 90% seen once. The sample was peripheral blood, taken before pregnancy. This TCR was sampled from a female donor with multiple sclerosis, enrolled in a pregnancy study. The chain joins TRBV18 to TRBJ1-2; tentatively, D is TRBD1 (6 bases). CDR3 nucleotide sequence: TGTGCCAGCTCACCACTTCGTCTCTCAGGGGAGGGAAGCTACACCTTC. Protein: CASSPLRLSGEGSYTF. The full variable domain, in which reference TRBV18 and TRBJ1-2 provide the parts outside the CDR3, is NAGVMQNPRHLVRRRGQEARLRCSPMKGHSHVYWYRQLPEEGLKFMVYLQKENIIDESGMPKERFSAEFPKEGPSILRIQQVVRGDSAAYFCASSPLRLSGEGSYTFGSGTRLTVV.